The next 2 T cell receptor beta chains were all read from a single sample in a study of T cell repertoires in ileal Crohn's disease. The repertoire was sequenced with immunoSEQ multiplex PCR; TCRdb's copy has only in-frame clones and lacks some. This sample has approximately 15,000 clones, with roughly 80% found just once. Sequencing input: ileal tissue. These receptor sequences come from an adult with Crohn's disease.

This rearrangement joins TRBV29-1 to TRBJ2-6, with D maybe TRBD1 (5 bases). CDR1 and CDR2 (germline): SQVTM, ANQGSEA. V lost 4 bases to trimming and J lost 1 base, with 8 bases between them. This CDR3 has 14 residues. The CDR3, as DNA: TGCAGCGTTGCAGGGTCTTCTGGGGCCAACGTCCTGACTTTC. The encoded protein is CSVAGSSGANVLTF.

This rearrangement joins TRBV5-6 to TRBJ2-5, with 11 bases aligning to TRBD2. Germline assignment: CDR1 SGHDT and CDR2 YYEEEE. The ends lost 1 base at V and 2 bases at J; junction bases unmatched: 10. The CDR3 runs 18 residues. This CDR3 reads CASSLRLAGGFAQETQYF. The CDR3 DNA follows: TGTGCCAGCAGCTTGCGGCTAGCGGGGGGTTTTGCTCAAGAGACCCAGTACTTC. The entire variable domain, with the rest obtained from reference TRBV5-6 and TRBJ2-5, is as follows: DAGVTQSPTHLIKTRGQQVTLRCSPKSGHDTVSWYQQALGQGPQFIFQYYEEEERQRGNFPDRFSGHQFPNYSSELNVNALLLGDSALYLCASSLRLAGGFAQETQYFGPGTRLLVL.